This T cell receptor beta chain was sequenced during a study of spatial heterogeneity in lung cancer. For the study at large: TCR and UMI combinations that were unique each appeared, on average, more than ten times in raw reads.

Each TCR cDNA molecule carried a unique molecular identifier. MiXCR, run by TCRdb on the 5' RACE reads, gives a single entry per CDR3 protein. The sample gives under 75,000 distinct CDR3 sequences, 13% of which show up once; approximately 7% is in the top ten. This clonotype was detected only a few times. Described time point: sample taken at primary tumor resection. Extraction of whole RNA from tumor, nontumor lung or frozen PBMC preceded unsorted sequencing. This sequence was found in a male donor with early-stage non-small cell lung cancer. Sequencing was performed on PBMCs, taken at surgery.

The CDR3 region has the DNA TGCAGTGCTAGTCCGGCGGTAAACTACGAGCAGTACTTC. It specifies CSASPAVNYEQYF. The chain is built from TRBV20-1 and TRBJ2-7; unclear D gene. CDR3 length: 13 amino acids. Deletions cut 3 bases from V and 3 bases from J, with 12 bases between. In germline, CDR1 is DFQATT, CDR2 SNEGSKA (reference sequence).